The entry below gives a single T cell receptor beta chain sequence along with its context. This specimen belongs to a study of shared clonotypes between healthy human individuals. Several immunoSEQ plates held equal portions of the genomic DNA taken from each subset. In the original workflow: Filtering was not the same, since immunoSEQ gave junction-only sequences without quality scores. Profiling relied on immunoSEQ multiplex PCR, and the TCRdb table lists in-frame clones only, not all of them. V, J and clone size were drawn from that table, and D and trimming were deduced from the DNA. The sample carries around 620,000 clones, roughly 96% recorded once. CD45RO-negative, CCR7-positively selected cells formed the naive CD8 fraction, excluding terminally differentiated effector memory CD45RA+ cells. The receptor was derived from a woman in her thirties in good health. The sequencing input was naive CD8+ T cells sorted from blood.

The CDR3 here is CASSHGNTIYF. The CDR3 DNA sequence: TGTGCCAGCAGCCACGGAAACACCATATATTTT. The genes are TRBV14 and TRBJ1-3; D remains unclear. Between the trimmed V and J ends, which lost 3 bases and 4 bases, there was a span of 1 base. Looked up from germline, CDR1 is SGHDN and CDR2 is FVKESK. The CDR3 is 11 amino acids. Together with reference TRBV14 and TRBJ1-3, the CDR3 gives the full variable domain: EAGVTQFPSHSVIEKGQTVTLRCDPISGHDNLYWYRRVMGKEIKFLLHFVKESKQDESGMPNNRFLAERTGGTYSTLKVQPAELEDSGVYFCASSHGNTIYFGEGSWLTVV.